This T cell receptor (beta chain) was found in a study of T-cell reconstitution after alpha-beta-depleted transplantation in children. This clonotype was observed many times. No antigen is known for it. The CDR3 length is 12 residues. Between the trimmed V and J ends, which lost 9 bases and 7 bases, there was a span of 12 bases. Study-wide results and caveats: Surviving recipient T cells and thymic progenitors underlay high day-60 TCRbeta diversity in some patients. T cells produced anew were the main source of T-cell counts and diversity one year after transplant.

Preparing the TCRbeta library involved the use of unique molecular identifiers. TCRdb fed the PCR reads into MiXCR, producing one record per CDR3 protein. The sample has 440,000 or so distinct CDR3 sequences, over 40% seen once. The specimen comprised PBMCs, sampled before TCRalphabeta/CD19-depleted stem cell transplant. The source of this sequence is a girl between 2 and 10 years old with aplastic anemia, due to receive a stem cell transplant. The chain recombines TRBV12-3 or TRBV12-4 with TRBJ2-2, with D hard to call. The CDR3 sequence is CASRKRSGELFF. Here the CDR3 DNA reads TGTGCCAGTCGGAAGCGTAGCGGGGAGCTGTTTTTT.